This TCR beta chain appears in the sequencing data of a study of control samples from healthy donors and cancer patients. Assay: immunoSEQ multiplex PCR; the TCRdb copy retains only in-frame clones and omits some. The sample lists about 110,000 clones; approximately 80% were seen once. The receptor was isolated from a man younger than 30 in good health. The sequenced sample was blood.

CDR3 protein: CASSGQGRTEAFF. Here the CDR3 DNA reads TGTGCCAGCAGTGGACAGGGGAGAACTGAAGCTTTCTTT. This sequence joins TRBV2 and TRBJ1-1, with 8 bases matching TRBD1. The CDR3 contains 13 residues. Germline trimming cut 4 bases from V and 5 bases from J; bases unmatched to any gene: 3. From germline, CDR1 is SNHLY and CDR2 FYNNEI. The full variable domain, rest sourced from reference TRBV2 and TRBJ1-1, is EPEVTQTPSHQVTQMGQEVILRCVPISNHLYFYWYRQILGQKVEFLVSFYNNEISEKSEIFDDQFSVERPDGSNFTLKIRSTKLEDSAMYFCASSGQGRTEAFFGQGTRLTVV.